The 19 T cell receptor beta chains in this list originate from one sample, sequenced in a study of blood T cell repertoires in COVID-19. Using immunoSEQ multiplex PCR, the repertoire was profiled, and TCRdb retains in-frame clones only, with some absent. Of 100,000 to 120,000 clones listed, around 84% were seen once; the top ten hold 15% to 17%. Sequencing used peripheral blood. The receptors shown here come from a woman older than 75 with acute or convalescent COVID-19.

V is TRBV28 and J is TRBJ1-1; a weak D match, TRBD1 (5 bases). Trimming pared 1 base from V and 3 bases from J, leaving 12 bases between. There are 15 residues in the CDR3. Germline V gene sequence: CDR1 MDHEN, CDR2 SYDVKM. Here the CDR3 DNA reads TGTGCCAGCAGTTTATTTCGGGGGGGACACACTGAAGCTTTCTTT. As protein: CASSLFRGGHTEAFF.

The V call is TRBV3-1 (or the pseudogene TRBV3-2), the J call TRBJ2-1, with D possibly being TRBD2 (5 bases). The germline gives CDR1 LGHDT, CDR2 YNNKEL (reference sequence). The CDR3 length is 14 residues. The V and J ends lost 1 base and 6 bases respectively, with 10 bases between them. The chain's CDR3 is CASSQGPGSNEQFF. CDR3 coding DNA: TGTGCCAGCAGCCAAGGCCCGGGGAGCAATGAGCAGTTCTTC.

CDR3 nucleotides: TGTGCCAGCAGCTTAGGGGACAGTCAAGCCGGGGAGCTGTTTTTT. It is translated as CASSLGDSQAGELFF. The chain carries TRBV11-2 and TRBJ2-2, with 7 bases that match TRBD1. The CDR3 extends over 15 amino acids. In germline, CDR1 is SGHAT, CDR2 FQNNGV. J lost 6 bases, V lost 1 base, and 5 bases had no gene match. Full variable domain (missing parts from reference TRBV11-2 and TRBJ2-2): EAGVAQSPRYKIIEKRQSVAFWCNPISGHATLYWYQQILGQGPKLLIQFQNNGVVDDSQLPKDRFSAERLKGVDSTLKIQPAKLEDSAVYLCASSLGDSQAGELFFGEGSRLTVL.

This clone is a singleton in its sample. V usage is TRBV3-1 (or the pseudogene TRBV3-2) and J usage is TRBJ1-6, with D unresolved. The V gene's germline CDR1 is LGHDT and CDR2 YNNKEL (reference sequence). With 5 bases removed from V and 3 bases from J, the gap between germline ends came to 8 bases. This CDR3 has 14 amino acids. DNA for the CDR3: TGTGCCAGCAGCGAGGAGGGCTATAATTCACCCCTCCACTTT. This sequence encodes CASSEEGYNSPLHF.

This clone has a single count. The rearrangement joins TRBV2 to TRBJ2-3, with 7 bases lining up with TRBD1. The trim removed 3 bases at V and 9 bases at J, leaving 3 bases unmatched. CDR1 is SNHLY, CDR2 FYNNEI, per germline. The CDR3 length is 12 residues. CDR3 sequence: CASSEGRGTQYF. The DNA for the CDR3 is TGTGCCAGCAGTGAGGGCAGGGGGACGCAGTATTTT.

The CDR3 nucleotides read TGTGCCAGCAGCGTGGGGGGGGAGCAGTACTTC. Its protein product is CASSVGGEQYF. The V gene is TRBV7-8, the J gene TRBJ2-7; 7 nucleotides agree with TRBD2. The CDR3 has 11 residues. Germline V lookup: CDR1 SGHVS, CDR2 FQNEAQ. The J segment lost 7 bases and the V segment lost 5 bases, leaving 2 bases of the junction unmatched. The full variable domain, completed using reference TRBV7-8 and TRBJ2-7, is GAGVSQSPRYKVAKRGQDVALRCDPISGHVSLFWYQQALGQGPEFLTYFQNEAQLDKSGLPSDRFFAERPEGSVSTLKIQRTQQEDSAVYLCASSVGGEQYFGPGTRLTVT.

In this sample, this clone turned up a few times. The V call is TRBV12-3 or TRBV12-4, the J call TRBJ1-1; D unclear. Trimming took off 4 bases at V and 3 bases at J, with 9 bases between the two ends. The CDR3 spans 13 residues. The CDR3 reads CASSWREDTEAFF. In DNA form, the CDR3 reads TGTGCCAGCAGTTGGAGAGAGGACACTGAAGCTTTCTTT.

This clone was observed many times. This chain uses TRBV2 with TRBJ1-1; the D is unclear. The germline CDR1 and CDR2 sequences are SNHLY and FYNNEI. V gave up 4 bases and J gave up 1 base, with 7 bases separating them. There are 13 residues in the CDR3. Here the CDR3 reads CASSGAANTEAFF. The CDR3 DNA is TGTGCCAGCAGTGGGGCAGCGAACACTGAAGCTTTCTTT.

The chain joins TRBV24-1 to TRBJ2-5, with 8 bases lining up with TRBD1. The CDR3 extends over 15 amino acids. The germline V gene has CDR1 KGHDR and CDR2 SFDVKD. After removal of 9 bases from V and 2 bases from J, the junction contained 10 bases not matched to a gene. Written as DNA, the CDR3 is TGTGCCACCTTTAGGACAGGGAGATGGCAAGAGACCCAGTACTTC. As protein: CATFRTGRWQETQYF.

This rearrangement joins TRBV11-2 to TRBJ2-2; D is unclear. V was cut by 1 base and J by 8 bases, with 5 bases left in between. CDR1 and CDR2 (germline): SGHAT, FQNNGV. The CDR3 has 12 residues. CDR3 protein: CASSLGAGELFF. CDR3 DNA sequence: TGTGCCAGCAGCTTAGGCGCGGGGGAGCTGTTTTTT.

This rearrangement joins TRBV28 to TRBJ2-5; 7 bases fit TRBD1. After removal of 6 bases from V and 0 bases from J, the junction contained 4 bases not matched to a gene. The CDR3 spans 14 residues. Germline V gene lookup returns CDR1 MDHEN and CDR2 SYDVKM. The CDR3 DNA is TGTGCCAGCAGGTCGGGACAGTACCAAGAGACCCAGTACTTC. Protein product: CASRSGQYQETQYF.

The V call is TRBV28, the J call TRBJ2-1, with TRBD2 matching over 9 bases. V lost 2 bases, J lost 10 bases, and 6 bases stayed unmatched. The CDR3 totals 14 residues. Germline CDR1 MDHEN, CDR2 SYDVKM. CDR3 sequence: CASSLNSGRREQFF. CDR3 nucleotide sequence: TGTGCCAGCAGTTTAAATAGCGGGAGACGCGAGCAGTTCTTC.

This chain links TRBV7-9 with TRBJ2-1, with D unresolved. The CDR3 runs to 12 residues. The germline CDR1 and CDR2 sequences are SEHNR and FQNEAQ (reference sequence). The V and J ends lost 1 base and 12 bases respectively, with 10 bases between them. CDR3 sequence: CASSLETPGQFF. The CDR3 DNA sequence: TGTGCCAGCAGCTTAGAAACCCCCGGGCAGTTCTTC.

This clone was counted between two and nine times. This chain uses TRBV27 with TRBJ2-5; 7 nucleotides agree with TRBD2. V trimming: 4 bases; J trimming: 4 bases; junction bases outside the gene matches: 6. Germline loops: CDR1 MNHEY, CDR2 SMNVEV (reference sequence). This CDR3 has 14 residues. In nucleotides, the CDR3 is TGTGCCAGCAGTTCGGGGGGTTCAGGAGAGACCCAGTACTTC. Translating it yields CASSSGGSGETQYF.

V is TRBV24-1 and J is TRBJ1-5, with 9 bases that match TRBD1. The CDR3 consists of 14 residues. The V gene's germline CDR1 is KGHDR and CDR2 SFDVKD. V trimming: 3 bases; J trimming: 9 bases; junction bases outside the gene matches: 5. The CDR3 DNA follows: TGTGCCACCAGTGATAAGACAGGGGGACGGCCCCAGCATTTT. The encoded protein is CATSDKTGGRPQHF.

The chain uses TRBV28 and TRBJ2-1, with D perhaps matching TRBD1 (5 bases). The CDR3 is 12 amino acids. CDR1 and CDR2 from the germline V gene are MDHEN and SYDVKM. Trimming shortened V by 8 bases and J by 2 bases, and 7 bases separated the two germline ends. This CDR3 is CASQGPYNEQFF. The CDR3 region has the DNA TGTGCCAGCCAGGGCCCCTACAATGAGCAGTTCTTC.

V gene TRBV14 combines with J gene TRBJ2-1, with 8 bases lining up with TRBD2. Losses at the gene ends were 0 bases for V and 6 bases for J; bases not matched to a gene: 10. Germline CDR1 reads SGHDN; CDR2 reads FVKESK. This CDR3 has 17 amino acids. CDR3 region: CASSQESGSHLFNEQFF. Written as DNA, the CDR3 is TGTGCCAGCAGCCAAGAGAGCGGGAGCCACCTCTTCAATGAGCAGTTCTTC.

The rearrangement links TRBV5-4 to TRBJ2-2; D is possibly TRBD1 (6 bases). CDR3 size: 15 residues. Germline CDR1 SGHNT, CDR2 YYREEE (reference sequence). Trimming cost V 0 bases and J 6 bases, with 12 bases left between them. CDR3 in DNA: TGTGCCAGCAGCTTGGGTGGGGGCGACGCCGGGGAGCTGTTTTTT. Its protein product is CASSLGGGDAGELFF.

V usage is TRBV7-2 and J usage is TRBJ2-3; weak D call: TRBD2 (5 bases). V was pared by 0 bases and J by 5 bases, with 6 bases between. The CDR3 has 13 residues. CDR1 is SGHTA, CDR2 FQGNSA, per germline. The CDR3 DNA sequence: TGTGCCAGCAGCTTAGCAGCGGAAGATACGCAGTATTTT. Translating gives CASSLAAEDTQYF.